This record covers a single T cell receptor (beta chain). These data originate in a study of blood T cells in healthy people across ages. Alongside a J-beta primer mix, a sample-barcoded 5' primer served in a second PCR lasting roughly 7 to 11 cycles. MiXCR was run by TCRdb on the 5' RACE reads, yielding one entry per CDR3 protein. Altogether about 900,000 distinct CDR3 sequences are present, 60% to 80% being singletons, with the ten largest covering 25% to 35%. V gave up 2 bases and J gave up 2 bases; unmatched junction bases: 11. The CDR3 spans 17 residues. The clonotype was recovered from a man aged 25-40 years in good health. The sample was blood. J is TRBJ2-7 and V is TRBV12-3 or TRBV12-4, with TRBD1 matching 8 bases. The CDR3 reads CASSLFHGQGATYEQYF. The CDR3 nucleotides read TGTGCCAGCAGTTTATTCCATGGGCAGGGGGCGACCTACGAGCAGTACTTC.